The 9 T cell receptor beta chains listed next were all sequenced from one sample in a study of CD8 T cells in ankylosing spondylitis. TCRdb re-called the 5' RACE reads with MiXCR, one entry per CDR3 protein. Of 200,000 to 300,000 distinct CDR3 sequences listed, 10% to 13% are singletons. What was sequenced was blood, either unsorted or a sorted T cell fraction (not recorded which). The receptors shown here come from a male donor with ankylosing spondylitis or in good health (not recorded which).

This clonotype was seen ten or more times. The chain couples TRBV27 to TRBJ1-3, with D possibly matching TRBD1 (5 bases). This CDR3 has 18 residues. V was pared by 1 base and J by 0 bases, with 16 bases between. Germline V gives CDR1 MNHEY, CDR2 SMNVEV (reference sequence). As DNA, the CDR3 is TGTGCCAGCAGTTTATTAGGTCCTGGGACTCACTCTGGAAACACCATATATTTT. Protein sequence: CASSLLGPGTHSGNTIYF.

This clonotype has at least ten counts. The chain carries TRBV4-1 and TRBJ2-1; D is unclear. Germline CDR1 reads MGHRA; CDR2 reads YSYEKL. V lost 4 bases to trimming and J lost 6 bases, with 10 bases between them. This CDR3 comprises 13 residues. Here the CDR3 DNA reads TGCGCCAGCAGCCTCCGCCTGGCCAATGAGCAGTTCTTC. Translation: CASSLRLANEQFF.

CDR3 in DNA: TGTGCCAGCAGCGTCGTGGGCGGGAGCGGAAATGAGCAGTTCTTC. As protein: CASSVVGGSGNEQFF. V gene TRBV9 combines with J gene TRBJ2-1, with 7 bases matching TRBD2. This CDR3 spans 15 amino acids. V trimming: 2 bases; J trimming: 7 bases; junction bases outside the gene matches: 9. CDR1 is SGDLS, CDR2 YYNGEE, per germline.

J is TRBJ1-2 and V is TRBV4-1, with D possibly being TRBD1 (5 bases). Looked up from germline, CDR1 is MGHRA and CDR2 is YSYEKL. The CDR3 has 15 residues. Trimming took off 0 bases at V and 5 bases at J, with 13 bases between the two ends. CDR3 sequence (DNA): TGCGCCAGCAGCCAAGAGGGACGCCGTGTGTATGGCTACACCTTC. As protein: CASSQEGRRVYGYTF.

There are many counts of this clonotype. The CDR3 loop reads CSAPGATAETQYF. In DNA form, the CDR3 reads TGCAGTGCTCCAGGGGCCACTGCAGAGACCCAGTACTTC. The chain links TRBV20-1 to TRBJ2-5; maybe TRBD1 (6 bases). Trimming cost V 5 bases and J 4 bases, with 14 bases left between them. CDR3 length equals 13 residues. Germline V CDR1 and CDR2: DFQATT, SNEGSKA (reference sequence).

This clonotype has at least ten counts. The rearrangement joins TRBV5-1 to TRBJ2-7; the D is unclear. Trimming cost V 0 bases and J 0 bases, with 7 bases left between them. CDR3 length: 14 amino acids. The V gene's germline CDR1 is SGHRS and CDR2 YFSETQ. CDR3 sequence reads: CASSLGAPSYEQYF. The CDR3 nucleotides are TGCGCCAGCAGCTTGGGTGCACCCTCCTACGAGCAGTACTTC.

There are many counts of this clonotype. In nucleotides, the CDR3 is TGTGCCAGCAGTAAAACAGGGGAAGGGACTGAAGCTTTCTTT. Translation: CASSKTGEGTEAFF. V usage is TRBV12-3 or TRBV12-4 and J usage is TRBJ1-1; 7 bases align to TRBD1. V trimming: 5 bases; J trimming: 5 bases; junction bases outside the gene matches: 8. This CDR3 has 14 residues.

This clonotype was seen at least ten times. The rearrangement joins TRBV12-3 or TRBV12-4 to TRBJ1-1; TRBD1 might be the D (5 bases). The CDR3 loop spans 15 amino acids. The germline V and J ends were trimmed by 3 bases and 2 bases, with 13 bases remaining between them. The CDR3 loop reads CASSLGMGDNTEAFF. CDR3 DNA: TGTGCCAGCAGTTTGGGCATGGGGGATAACACTGAAGCTTTCTTT.

This clonotype has ten or more counts. The rearrangement joins TRBV11-2 to TRBJ2-1; 8 bases are a match to TRBD2. Germline V gene sequence: CDR1 SGHAT, CDR2 FQNNGV. This CDR3 comprises 19 residues. V dropped 3 bases and J dropped 0; count of bases not matched to a gene: 13. CDR3 protein: CASSLGQKKAGVSYNEQFF. DNA for the CDR3: TGTGCCAGCAGCTTGGGCCAGAAGAAAGCGGGGGTCTCCTACAATGAGCAGTTCTTC.